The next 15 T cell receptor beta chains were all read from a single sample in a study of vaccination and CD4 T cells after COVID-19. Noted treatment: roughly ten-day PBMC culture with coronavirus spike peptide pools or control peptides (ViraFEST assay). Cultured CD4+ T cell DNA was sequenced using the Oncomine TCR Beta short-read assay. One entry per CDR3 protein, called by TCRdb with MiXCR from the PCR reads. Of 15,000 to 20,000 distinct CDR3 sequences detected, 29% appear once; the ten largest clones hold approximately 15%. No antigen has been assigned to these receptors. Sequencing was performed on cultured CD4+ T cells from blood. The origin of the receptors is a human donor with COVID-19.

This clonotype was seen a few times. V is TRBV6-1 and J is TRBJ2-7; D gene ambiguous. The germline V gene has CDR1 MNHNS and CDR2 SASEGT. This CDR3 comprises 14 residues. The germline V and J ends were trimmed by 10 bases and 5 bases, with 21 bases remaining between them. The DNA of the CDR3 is TGTGCCACCTCCCGGGCCATCTCCTTAGACGAGCAGTACTTC. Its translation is CATSRAISLDEQYF.

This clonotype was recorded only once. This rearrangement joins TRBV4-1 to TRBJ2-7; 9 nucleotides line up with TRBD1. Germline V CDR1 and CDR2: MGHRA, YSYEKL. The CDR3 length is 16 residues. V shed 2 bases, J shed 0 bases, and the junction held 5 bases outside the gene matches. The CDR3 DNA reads TGCGCCAGCAGCCAACTTGGGACAGGGAGCTCCTACGAGCAGTACTTC. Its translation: CASSQLGTGSSYEQYF.

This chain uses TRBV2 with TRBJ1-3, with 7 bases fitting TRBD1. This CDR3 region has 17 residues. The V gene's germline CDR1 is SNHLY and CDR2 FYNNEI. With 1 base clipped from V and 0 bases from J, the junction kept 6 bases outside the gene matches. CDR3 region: CASSEVGTVNSGNTIYF. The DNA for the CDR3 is TGTGCCAGCAGTGAAGTAGGGACAGTCAACTCTGGAAACACCATATATTTT.

CDR3 region: CAIAASGGNTDTQYF. The CDR3 DNA follows: TGTGCCATCGCGGCTAGCGGGGGGAACACAGATACGCAGTATTTT. The chain is built from TRBV10-3 and TRBJ2-3; 11 bases are shared with TRBD2. Germline-derived CDR1 and CDR2 are ENHRY and SYGVKD. J was trimmed by 2 bases and V by 8 bases; bases with no gene match: 6. There are 15 residues in the CDR3.

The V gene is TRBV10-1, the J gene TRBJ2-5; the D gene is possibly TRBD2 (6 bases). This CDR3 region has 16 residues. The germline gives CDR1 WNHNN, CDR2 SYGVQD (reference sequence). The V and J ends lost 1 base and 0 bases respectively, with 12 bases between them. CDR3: CASSECGLRYQETQYF. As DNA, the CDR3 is TGCGCCAGCAGTGAGTGTGGACTACGTTACCAAGAGACCCAGTACTTC.

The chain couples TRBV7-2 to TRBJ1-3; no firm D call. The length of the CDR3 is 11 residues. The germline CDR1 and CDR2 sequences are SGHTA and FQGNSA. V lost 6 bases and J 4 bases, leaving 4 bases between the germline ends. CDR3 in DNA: TGTGCCAGCAGAGGCGGAAACACCATATATTTT. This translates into CASRGGNTIYF.

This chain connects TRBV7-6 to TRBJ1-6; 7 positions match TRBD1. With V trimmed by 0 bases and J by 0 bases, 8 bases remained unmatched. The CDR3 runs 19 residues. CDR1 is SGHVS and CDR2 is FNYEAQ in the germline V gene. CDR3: CASSLAAGQASSYNSPLHF. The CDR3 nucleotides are TGTGCCAGCAGCTTAGCCGCCGGACAGGCGAGCTCCTATAATTCACCCCTCCACTTT.

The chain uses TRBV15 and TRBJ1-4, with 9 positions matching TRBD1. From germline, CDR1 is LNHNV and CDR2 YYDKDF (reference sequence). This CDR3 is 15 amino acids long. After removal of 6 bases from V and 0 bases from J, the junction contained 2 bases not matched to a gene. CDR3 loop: CATRGQGSTNEKLFF. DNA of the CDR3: TGTGCCACCAGGGGACAGGGATCAACTAATGAAAAACTGTTTTTT.

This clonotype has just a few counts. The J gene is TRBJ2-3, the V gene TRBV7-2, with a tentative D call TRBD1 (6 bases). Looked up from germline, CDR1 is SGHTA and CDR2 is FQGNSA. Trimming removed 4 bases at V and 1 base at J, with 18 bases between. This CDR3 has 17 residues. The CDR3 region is CASSSRRRAGGTDTQYF. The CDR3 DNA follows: TGTGCCAGCAGCTCCCGTAGGAGAGCAGGGGGCACAGATACGCAGTATTTT. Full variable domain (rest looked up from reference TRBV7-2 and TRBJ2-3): GAGVSQSPSNKVTEKGKDVELRCDPISGHTALYWYRQSLGQGLEFLIYFQGNSAPDKSGLPSDRFSAERTGGSVSTLTIQRTQQEDSAVYLCASSSRRRAGGTDTQYFGPGTRLTVL.

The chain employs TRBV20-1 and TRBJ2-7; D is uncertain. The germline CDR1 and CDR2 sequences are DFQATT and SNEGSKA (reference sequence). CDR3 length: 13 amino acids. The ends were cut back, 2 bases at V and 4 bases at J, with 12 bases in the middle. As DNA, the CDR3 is TGCAGTGCTAGAAGCCCTGTCGAGTACGAGCAGTACTTC. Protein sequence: CSARSPVEYEQYF.

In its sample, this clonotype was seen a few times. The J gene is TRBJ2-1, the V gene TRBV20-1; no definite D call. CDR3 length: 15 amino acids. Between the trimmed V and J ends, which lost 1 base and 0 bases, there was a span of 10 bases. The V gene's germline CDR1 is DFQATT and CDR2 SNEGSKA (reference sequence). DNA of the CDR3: TGCAGTGCTAGAGGGACCTTAAGCTCCTACAATGAGCAGTTCTTC. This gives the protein CSARGTLSSYNEQFF.

The CDR3 protein is CASSMGYSATNEKLFF. CDR3 coding DNA: TGTGCCAGTAGTATGGGGTACAGTGCAACTAATGAAAAACTGTTTTTT. The rearrangement uses TRBV19 and TRBJ1-4; no clear D. Germline CDR1 reads LNHDA; CDR2 reads SQIVND (reference sequence). V was cut by 3 bases and J by 0 bases, with 11 bases left in between. CDR3 length: 16 amino acids.

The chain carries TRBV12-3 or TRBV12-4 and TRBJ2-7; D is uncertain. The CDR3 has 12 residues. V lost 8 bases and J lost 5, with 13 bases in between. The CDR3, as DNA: TGTGCCAGCTCCTCTTTTTTTAACGAGCAGTACTTC. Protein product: CASSSFFNEQYF.

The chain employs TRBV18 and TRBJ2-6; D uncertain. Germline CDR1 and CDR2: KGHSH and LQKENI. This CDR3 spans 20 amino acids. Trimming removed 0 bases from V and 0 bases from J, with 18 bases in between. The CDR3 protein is CASSPPGRVTPASGANVLTF. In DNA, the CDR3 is TGTGCCAGCTCACCACCGGGTAGAGTAACCCCCGCCTCTGGGGCCAACGTCCTGACTTTC.

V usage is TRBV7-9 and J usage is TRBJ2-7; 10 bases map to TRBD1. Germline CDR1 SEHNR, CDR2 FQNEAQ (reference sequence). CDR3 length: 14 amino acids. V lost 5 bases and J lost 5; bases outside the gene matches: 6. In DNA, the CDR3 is TGTGCCAGCAGCCAAAGGGACAGGGGCAACGAGCAGTACTTC. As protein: CASSQRDRGNEQYF. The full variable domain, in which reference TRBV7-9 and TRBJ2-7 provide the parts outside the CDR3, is DTGVSQNPRHKITKRGQNVTFRCDPISEHNRLYWYRQTLGQGPEFLTYFQNEAQLEKSRLLSDRFSAERPKGSFSTLEIQRTEQGDSAMYLCASSQRDRGNEQYFGPGTRLTVT.